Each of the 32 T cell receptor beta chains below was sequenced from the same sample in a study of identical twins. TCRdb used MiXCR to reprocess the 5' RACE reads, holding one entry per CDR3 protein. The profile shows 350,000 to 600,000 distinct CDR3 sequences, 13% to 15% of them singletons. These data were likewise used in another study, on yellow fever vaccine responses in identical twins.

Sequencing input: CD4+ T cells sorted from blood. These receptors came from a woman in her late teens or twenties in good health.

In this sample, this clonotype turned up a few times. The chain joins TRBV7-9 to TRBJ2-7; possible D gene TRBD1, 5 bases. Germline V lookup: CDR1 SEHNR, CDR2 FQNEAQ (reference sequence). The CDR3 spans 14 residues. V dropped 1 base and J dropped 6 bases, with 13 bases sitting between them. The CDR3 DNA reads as TGTGCCAGCAGCTTAGTTTCAGGGCTGGGCGAGCAGTACTTC. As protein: CASSLVSGLGEQYF. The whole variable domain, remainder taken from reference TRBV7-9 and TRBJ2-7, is DTGVSQNPRHKITKRGQNVTFRCDPISEHNRLYWYRQTLGQGPEFLTYFQNEAQLEKSRLLSDRFSAERPKGSFSTLEIQRTEQGDSAMYLCASSLVSGLGEQYFGPGTRLTVT.

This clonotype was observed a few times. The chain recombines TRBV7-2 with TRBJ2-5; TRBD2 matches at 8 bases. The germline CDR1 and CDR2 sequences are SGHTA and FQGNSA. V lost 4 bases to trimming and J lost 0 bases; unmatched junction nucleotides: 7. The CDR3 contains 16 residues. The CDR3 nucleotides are TGTGCCAGCAGCTGGAGTGGCGGGGGGTACCAAGAGACCCAGTACTTC. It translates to CASSWSGGGYQETQYF.

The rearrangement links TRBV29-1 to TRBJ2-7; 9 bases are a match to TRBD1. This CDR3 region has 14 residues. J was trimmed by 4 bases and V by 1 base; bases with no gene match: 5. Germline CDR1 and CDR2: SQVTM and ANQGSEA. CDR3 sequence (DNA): TGCAGCGTTGAAGCGGGACAGGGTGCTTACGAGCAGTACTTC. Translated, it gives CSVEAGQGAYEQYF.

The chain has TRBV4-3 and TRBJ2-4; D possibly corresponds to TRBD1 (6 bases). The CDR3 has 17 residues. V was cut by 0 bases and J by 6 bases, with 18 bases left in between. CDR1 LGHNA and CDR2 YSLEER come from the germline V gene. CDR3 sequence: CASSQEGQGRAGNIQYF. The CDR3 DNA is TGCGCCAGCAGCCAAGAAGGCCAGGGGAGAGCTGGAAACATTCAGTACTTC.

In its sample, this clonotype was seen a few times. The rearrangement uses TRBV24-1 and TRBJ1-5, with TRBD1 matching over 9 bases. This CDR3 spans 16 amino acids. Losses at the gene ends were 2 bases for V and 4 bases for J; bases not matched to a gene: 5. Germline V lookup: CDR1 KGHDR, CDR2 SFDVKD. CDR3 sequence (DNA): TGTGCCACCAGTGATTCCGGGACAGGGAAAAATCAGCCCCAGCATTTT. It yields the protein CATSDSGTGKNQPQHF.

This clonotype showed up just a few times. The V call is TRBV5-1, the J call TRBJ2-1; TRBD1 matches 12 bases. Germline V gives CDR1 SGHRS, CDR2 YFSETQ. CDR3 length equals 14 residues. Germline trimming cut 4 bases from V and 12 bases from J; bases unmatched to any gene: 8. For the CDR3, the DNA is TGCGCCAGCAGCCCGGGACAGGGGGCGAGAGTGCAGTTCTTC. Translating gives CASSPGQGARVQFF.

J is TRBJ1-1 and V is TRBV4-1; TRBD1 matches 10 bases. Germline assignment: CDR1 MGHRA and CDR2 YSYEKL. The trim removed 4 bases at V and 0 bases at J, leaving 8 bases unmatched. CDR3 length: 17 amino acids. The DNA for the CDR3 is TGCGCCAGCAGCCTCGGAGGGACAGGGGTCATGAACACTGAAGCTTTCTTT. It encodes CASSLGGTGVMNTEAFF.

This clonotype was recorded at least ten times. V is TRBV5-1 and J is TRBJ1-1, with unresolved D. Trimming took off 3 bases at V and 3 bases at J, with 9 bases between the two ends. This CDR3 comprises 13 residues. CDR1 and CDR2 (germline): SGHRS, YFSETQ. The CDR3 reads CASSSSADTEAFF. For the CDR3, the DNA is TGCGCCAGCAGCTCCTCGGCGGACACTGAAGCTTTCTTT.

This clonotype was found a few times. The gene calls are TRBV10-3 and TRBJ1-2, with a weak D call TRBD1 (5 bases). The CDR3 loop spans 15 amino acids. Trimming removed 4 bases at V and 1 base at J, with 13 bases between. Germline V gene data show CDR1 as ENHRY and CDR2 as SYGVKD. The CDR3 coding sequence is TGTGCCATCAGTGGTAACCCGACAGTTAACTATGGCTACACCTTC. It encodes CAISGNPTVNYGYTF.

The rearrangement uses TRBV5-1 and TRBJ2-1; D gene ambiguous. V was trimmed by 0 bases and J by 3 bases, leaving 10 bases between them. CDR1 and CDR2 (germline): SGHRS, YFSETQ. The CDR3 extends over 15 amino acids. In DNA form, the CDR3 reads TGCGCCAGCAGCTTGGGGGCGGTGGGCTACAATGAGCAGTTCTTC. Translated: CASSLGAVGYNEQFF.

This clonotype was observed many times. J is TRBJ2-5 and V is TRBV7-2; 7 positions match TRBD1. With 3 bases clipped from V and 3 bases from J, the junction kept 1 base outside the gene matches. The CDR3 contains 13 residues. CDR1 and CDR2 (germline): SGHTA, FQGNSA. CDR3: CASSFDREETQYF. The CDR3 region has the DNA TGTGCCAGCAGCTTCGACAGGGAAGAGACCCAGTACTTC.

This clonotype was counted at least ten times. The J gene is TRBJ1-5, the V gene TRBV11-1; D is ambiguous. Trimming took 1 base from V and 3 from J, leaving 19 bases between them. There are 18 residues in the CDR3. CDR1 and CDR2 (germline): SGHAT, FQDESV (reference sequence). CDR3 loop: CASSLDIGPLRFNQPQHF. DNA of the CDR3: TGTGCCAGCAGCTTAGATATAGGGCCCCTACGATTCAATCAGCCCCAGCATTTT.

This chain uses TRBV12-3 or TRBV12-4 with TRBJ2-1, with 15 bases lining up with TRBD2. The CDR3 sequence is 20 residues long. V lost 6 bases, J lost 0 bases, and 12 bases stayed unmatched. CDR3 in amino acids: CASRSPPGLAGGNSYNEQFF. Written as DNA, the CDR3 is TGTGCCAGCAGAAGCCCGCCGGGACTAGCGGGAGGAAACTCCTACAATGAGCAGTTCTTC.

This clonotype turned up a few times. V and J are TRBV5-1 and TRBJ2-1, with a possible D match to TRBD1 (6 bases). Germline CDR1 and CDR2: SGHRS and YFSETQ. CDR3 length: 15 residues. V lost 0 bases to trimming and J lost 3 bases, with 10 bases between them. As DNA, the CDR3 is TGCGCCAGCAGCTTGGCCGGACAGCTCTACAATGAGCAGTTCTTC. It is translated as CASSLAGQLYNEQFF. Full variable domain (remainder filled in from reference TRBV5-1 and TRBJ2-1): KAGVTQTPRYLIKTRGQQVTLSCSPISGHRSVSWYQQTPGQGLQFLFEYFSETQRNKGNFPGRFSGRQFSNSRSEMNVSTLELGDSALYLCASSLAGQLYNEQFFGPGTRLTVL.

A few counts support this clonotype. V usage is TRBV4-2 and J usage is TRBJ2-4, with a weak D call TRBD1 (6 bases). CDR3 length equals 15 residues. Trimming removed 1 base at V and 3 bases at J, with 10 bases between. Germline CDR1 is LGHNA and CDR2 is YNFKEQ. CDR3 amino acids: CASSQVRTDKNIQYF. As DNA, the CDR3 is TGTGCCAGCAGCCAAGTCAGGACAGACAAAAACATTCAGTACTTC.

The CDR3 sequence: CATSENGGPEANTGELFF. CDR3 DNA: TGTGCCACCAGTGAAAATGGGGGCCCCGAGGCGAACACCGGGGAGCTGTTTTTT. The V gene is TRBV24-1, the J gene TRBJ2-2; possibly TRBD1 for D (6 bases). V was clipped by 4 bases and J by 0 bases, with 17 bases between them. This CDR3 region has 18 residues. The germline gives CDR1 KGHDR, CDR2 SFDVKD.

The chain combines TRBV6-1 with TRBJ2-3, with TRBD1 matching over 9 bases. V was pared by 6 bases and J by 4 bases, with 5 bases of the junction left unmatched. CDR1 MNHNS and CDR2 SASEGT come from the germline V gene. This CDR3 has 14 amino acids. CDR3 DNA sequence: TGTGCCAGCAGAAGGGGACAGGGCGCAGATACGCAGTATTTT. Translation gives CASRRGQGADTQYF.

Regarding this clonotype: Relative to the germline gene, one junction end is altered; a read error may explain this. This CDR3 reads CASSVGTGRLATNEKLFF. The CDR3 nucleotides are TGTGCCAGCAGCGTGGGGACAGGCCGACTAGCAACTAATGAAAAACTTTTTTTT. This chain connects TRBV9 to TRBJ1-4, with 8 bases lining up with TRBD1. This CDR3 comprises 18 residues. Germline V gene sequence: CDR1 SGDLS, CDR2 YYNGEE.

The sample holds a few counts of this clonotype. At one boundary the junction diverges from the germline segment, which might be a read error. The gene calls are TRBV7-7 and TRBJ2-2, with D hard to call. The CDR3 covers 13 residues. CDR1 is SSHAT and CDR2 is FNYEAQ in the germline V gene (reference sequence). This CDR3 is CASSFRDGGELFF. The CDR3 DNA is TGTGCTAGCAGCTTTAGGGATGGCGGGGAGCTGTTTTTT.

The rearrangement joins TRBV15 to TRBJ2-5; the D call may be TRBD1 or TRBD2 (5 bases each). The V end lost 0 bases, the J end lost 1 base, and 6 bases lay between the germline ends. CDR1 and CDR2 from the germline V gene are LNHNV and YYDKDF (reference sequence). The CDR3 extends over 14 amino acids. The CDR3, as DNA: TGTGCCACCAGCAGAGAGGGGGTCCAAGAGACCCAGTACTTC. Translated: CATSREGVQETQYF.

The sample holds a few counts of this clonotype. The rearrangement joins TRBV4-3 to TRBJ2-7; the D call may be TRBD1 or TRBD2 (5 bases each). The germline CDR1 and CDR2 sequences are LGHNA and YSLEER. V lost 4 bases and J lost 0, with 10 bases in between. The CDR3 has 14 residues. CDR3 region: CASSPGARSYEQYF. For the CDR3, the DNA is TGCGCCAGCAGCCCCGGGGCCCGCTCCTACGAGCAGTACTTC.

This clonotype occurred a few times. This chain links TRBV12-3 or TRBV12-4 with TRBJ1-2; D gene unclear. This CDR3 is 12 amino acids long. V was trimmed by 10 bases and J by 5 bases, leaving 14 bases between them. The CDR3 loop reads CATAVLGYGYTF. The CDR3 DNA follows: TGTGCCACCGCGGTGTTAGGGTATGGCTACACCTTC.

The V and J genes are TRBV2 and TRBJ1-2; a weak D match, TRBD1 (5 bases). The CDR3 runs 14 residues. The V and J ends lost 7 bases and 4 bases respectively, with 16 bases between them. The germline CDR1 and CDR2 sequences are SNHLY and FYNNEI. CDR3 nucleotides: TGTGCCAGCATTGAGGGTGTGGGGGTCTATGGCTACACCTTC. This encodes CASIEGVGVYGYTF.

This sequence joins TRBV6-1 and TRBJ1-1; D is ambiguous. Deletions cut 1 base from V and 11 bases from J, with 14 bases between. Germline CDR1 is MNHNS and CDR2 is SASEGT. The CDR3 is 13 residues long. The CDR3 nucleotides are TGTGCCAGCAGTGAAGATGGGCGGCTTCAGGCTTTCTTT. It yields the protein CASSEDGRLQAFF.

The CDR3 region is CASSPEGTLNPPGELFF. DNA for the CDR3: TGCGCCAGCAGCCCGGAGGGGACTCTCAATCCCCCCGGGGAGCTGTTTTTT. The chain carries TRBV5-1 and TRBJ2-2; D may be TRBD2 (6 bases). The germline V gene encodes CDR1 SGHRS and CDR2 YFSETQ. The germline V and J ends were trimmed by 4 bases and 6 bases, with 22 bases remaining between them. This CDR3 contains 17 residues.

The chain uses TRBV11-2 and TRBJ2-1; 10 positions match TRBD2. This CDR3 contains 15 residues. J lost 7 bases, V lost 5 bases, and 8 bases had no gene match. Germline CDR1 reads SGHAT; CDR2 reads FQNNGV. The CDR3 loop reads CASSLRAGGPNEQFF. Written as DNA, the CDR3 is TGTGCCAGCAGCCTAAGAGCGGGGGGGCCGAATGAGCAGTTCTTC.

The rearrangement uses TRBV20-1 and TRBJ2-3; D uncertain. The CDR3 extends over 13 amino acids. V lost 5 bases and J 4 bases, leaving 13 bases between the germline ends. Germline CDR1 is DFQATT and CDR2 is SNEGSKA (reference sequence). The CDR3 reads CSAPQLPADTQYF. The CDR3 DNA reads TGCAGTGCTCCTCAACTGCCAGCAGATACGCAGTATTTT.

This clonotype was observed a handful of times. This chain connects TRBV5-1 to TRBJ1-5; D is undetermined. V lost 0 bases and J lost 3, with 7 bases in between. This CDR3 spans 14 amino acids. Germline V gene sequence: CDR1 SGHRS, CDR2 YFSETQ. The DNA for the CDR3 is TGCGCCAGCAGCTTGGACGGAATCAATCAGCCCCAGCATTTT. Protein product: CASSLDGINQPQHF.

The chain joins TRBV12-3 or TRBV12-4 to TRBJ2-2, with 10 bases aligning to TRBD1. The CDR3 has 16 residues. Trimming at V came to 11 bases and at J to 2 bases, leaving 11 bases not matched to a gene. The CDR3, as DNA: TGTGCCCGAGCTTTGGACAGGGGGAAAAACACCGGGGAGCTGTTTTTT. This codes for CARALDRGKNTGELFF.

CDR3 nucleotide sequence: TGTGCCAGCAGCCGAACTAGCATGTACGAGCAGTACTTC. Translation: CASSRTSMYEQYF. The rearrangement links TRBV6-6 to TRBJ2-7; D may be TRBD2 (6 bases). This CDR3 spans 13 amino acids. Trimming removed 6 bases from V and 4 bases from J, with 13 bases in between. Germline V gives CDR1 MNHNY, CDR2 SVGAGI (reference sequence).

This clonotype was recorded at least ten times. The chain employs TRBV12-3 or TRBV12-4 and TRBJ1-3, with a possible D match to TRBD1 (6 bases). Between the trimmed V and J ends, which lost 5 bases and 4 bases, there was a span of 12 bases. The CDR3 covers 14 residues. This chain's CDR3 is CASSPQGTGNTIYF. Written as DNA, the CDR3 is TGTGCCAGCAGTCCACAGGGAACCGGAAACACCATATATTTT.

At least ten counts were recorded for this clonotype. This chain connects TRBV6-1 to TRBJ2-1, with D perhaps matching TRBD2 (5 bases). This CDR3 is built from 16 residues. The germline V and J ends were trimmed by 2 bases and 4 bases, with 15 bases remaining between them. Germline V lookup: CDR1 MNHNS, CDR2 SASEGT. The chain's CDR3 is CASSERRGSGYNEQFF. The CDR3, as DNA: TGTGCCAGCAGTGAACGCCGGGGATCGGGATACAATGAGCAGTTCTTC.